This section outlines one T cell receptor (beta chain) sequence together with its context. Its antigen specificity is not known. No base quality values were provided; no much bigger clone lies one nucleotide off. The junction carries 13 bases between V and J, which are trimmed by 5 bases and 6 bases respectively. The CDR3 starts with the cysteine, ends with the phenylalanine, and has 14 residues. Only the CDR3 part of the read is kept: 42 bases, read in frame from the first base. Based on the germline V gene, the CDR1 and CDR2 sequences are SGHNT and YENEEA. Genomic DNA was extracted from sorted cells for sequencing of the TCRbeta CDR3 region. The immunoSEQ Assay was used to sequence the TCRbeta CDR3 regions. TCRdb retrieved this table from immuneACCESS and kept in-frame rearrangements only. Not all clones are present; in checked studies, unresolved V genes account for under half, and no reason is known for the remainder. The sample includes around 60,000 clones, with about four fifths observed a single time. Roughly 1.6% of the sample is in the top ten clones.

The sample belongs to a study of OX40 agonist ivuxolimab in advanced cancers. Notes on the research overall: Ivuxolimab was an agonistic, fully human IgG2 monoclonal antibody directed against OX40 (CD134), a costimulatory receptor. Patients were allowed to have had prior anti-PD-1, anti-PD-L1 or anti-CTLA-4 therapy, and approximately 40% of the dose-escalation patients had been treated with checkpoint inhibitors. In the dose-escalation cohort, roughly 80% of patients were male, and the mean age was around 60 years, with a range of roughly 20 to 80. Partial responses occurred in three dose-escalation patients: two with cutaneous melanoma and one with hepatocellular carcinoma. Peripheral TCRbeta sequencing aimed to test whether ivuxolimab altered TCR sequence diversity and caused clonal T-cell expansion. Of the roughly 54 dose-escalation patients, hepatocellular carcinoma was present in 19, melanoma in roughly 15, renal cell carcinoma in 9 and head and neck cancer in 9. Intravenous ivuxolimab was administered to patients every 2 weeks at six dose levels: 0.01, 0.1, 0.3, 1.5, 3 and 10 mg/kg. The paper describes the monotherapy dose-escalation part (N ≈ 51 patients) of the phase I trial of ivuxolimab.

What the research found in general, with its limitations: Which antigens the clonally expanded peripheral T cells were specific for was not determined. In the 0.1-3.0 mg/kg groups, partial responders had among the lowest normalized peripheral clonal expansion, particularly in CD8+ T cells. Low levels of normalized T-cell clonal expansion were also shown by some nonresponding patients. At doses of 0.1 to 3.0 mg/kg, clonal expansion of both CD4+ and CD8+ T cells in blood was seen between baseline and week 6. After ivuxolimab, more expanded clones were found on average in CD8+ T cells than in CD4+ T cells.

The trial excluded patients who had a history of autoimmune disease or who were on systemic immunosuppression. Peripheral blood for TCR sequencing was collected from all dose cohorts at baseline, on cycle 4 day 1, and on cycle 7 day 1. Samples were obtained from an open-label, multicenter, first-in-human phase I dose-escalation trial of ivuxolimab. Adults with locally advanced or metastatic melanoma, renal cell, hepatocellular, or head and neck squamous cell carcinoma were enrolled in the trial. CD4+ and CD8+ T cells were sorted separately from peripheral blood before TCR sequencing. The receptor's source is an adult with an advanced solid tumor such as melanoma, head and neck, liver or kidney cancer. The V and J genes are TRBV11-3 and TRBJ2-2, with no D gene named confidently. Here the sequenced sample was CD4+ or CD8+ T cells sorted from blood, taken in a trial of the OX40 agonist ivuxolimab. Here is the DNA: TGTGCCAGCAGCGGTTTTGACTCGCCCGGGGAGCTGTTTTTT. Its coded protein is CASSGFDSPGELFF.